Listed here are 22 T cell receptor beta chains from one sample, sequenced in a study of beta chain features in type 1 diabetes. Investigators reverse transcribed all isolated RNA, so they sequenced expressed TCRB transcripts. The assay was immunoSEQ multiplex PCR, and TCRdb's table has in-frame clones only and misses some. The table includes some 44,000 clones, approximately 70% detected once. Study-wide results and limits: Shortening that was moderate but significant affected the TCRB CDR3s of Type 1 diabetes patients in all four CD4+ subsets.

Which antigens these TCRs recognize remains unknown. The specimen was Tregs from blood. These TCRs come from a young woman with type 1 diabetes.

This clone was seen a few times. The gene calls are TRBV2 and TRBJ1-2; 7 bases are a match to TRBD1. Trimming at V came to 0 bases and at J to 3 bases, leaving 4 bases not matched to a gene. Germline lookup yields CDR1 SNHLY and CDR2 FYNNEI. This CDR3 is 15 amino acids long. CDR3 region: CASSEASGQHYGYTF. The CDR3 DNA reads TGTGCCAGCAGTGAAGCCTCGGGACAGCACTATGGCTACACCTTC.

The chain is built from TRBV28 and TRBJ2-3, with D possibly being TRBD2 (5 bases). Trimming took 4 bases from V and 2 from J, leaving 10 bases between them. Germline-derived CDR1 and CDR2 are MDHEN and SYDVKM. The CDR3 is made up of 14 amino acids. The DNA for the CDR3 is TGTGCCAGCAGTTGGAGCGGTATCACAGATACGCAGTATTTT. As protein: CASSWSGITDTQYF.

The rearrangement joins TRBV7-2 to TRBJ2-7; D might be TRBD1 (6 bases). V lost 6 bases, J lost 4 bases, and 16 bases lay in between. Germline assignment: CDR1 SGHTA and CDR2 FQGNSA. The CDR3 is 14 amino acids. The CDR3 coding sequence is TGTGCCAGCAGTAGCGCTTGGGGGCAGTACGAGCAGTACTTC. It specifies CASSSAWGQYEQYF. Filled out from reference TRBV7-2 and TRBJ2-7, the complete variable domain reads GAGVSQSPSNKVTEKGKDVELRCDPISGHTALYWYRQSLGQGLEFLIYFQGNSAPDKSGLPSDRFSAERTGGSVSTLTIQRTQQEDSAVYLCASSSAWGQYEQYFGPGTRLTVT.

This clone was seen once. This sequence joins TRBV29-1 and TRBJ2-1; D possibly corresponds to TRBD2 (6 bases). Germline V gives CDR1 SQVTM, CDR2 ANQGSEA. V dropped 1 base and J dropped 4 bases, with 11 bases sitting between them. The CDR3 runs to 14 residues. Here the CDR3 DNA reads TGCAGCGTTGAAGGGACCGGAGGGTACAATGAGCAGTTCTTC. Protein sequence: CSVEGTGGYNEQFF.

V and J are TRBV6-6 and TRBJ2-7, with D hard to call. V was cut by 6 bases and J by 2 bases, with 8 bases left in between. This CDR3 comprises 12 residues. Germline CDR1 MNHNY, CDR2 SVGAGI (reference sequence). The CDR3 nucleotides read TGTGCCAGCAGCGCCGGAGCCTACGAGCAGTACTTC. Translating it yields CASSAGAYEQYF.

The rearrangement joins TRBV18 to TRBJ1-1; weak D call: TRBD1 (5 bases). Trimming left V 5 bases short and J 6 bases short, with 10 bases between. The CDR3 spans 12 residues. The germline CDR1 and CDR2 sequences are KGHSH and LQKENI. The CDR3 reads CASSGAGSEAFF. CDR3 in DNA: TGTGCCAGCTCAGGGGCAGGGTCTGAAGCTTTCTTT. Supplemented by reference TRBV18 and TRBJ1-1, the full variable domain reads NAGVMQNPRHLVRRRGQEARLRCSPMKGHSHVYWYRQLPEEGLKFMVYLQKENIIDESGMPKERFSAEFPKEGPSILRIQQVVRGDSAAYFCASSGAGSEAFFGQGTRLTVV.

The V and J genes are TRBV7-2 and TRBJ1-3, with a weak D call TRBD1 (6 bases). The CDR3 extends over 15 amino acids. V lost 6 bases, J lost 0 bases, and 12 bases lay in between. Germline V gene sequence: CDR1 SGHTA, CDR2 FQGNSA. The CDR3 spells CASRRQVLSGNTIYF. The CDR3, as DNA: TGTGCCAGCAGGCGACAGGTCCTCTCTGGAAACACCATATATTTT.

This clone was seen just once. The chain is built from TRBV9 and TRBJ2-7; TRBD1 matches at 8 bases. CDR3 size: 14 residues. Germline assignment: CDR1 SGDLS and CDR2 YYNGEE. The V gene end was trimmed by 4 bases and the J gene end by 4 bases; junction bases not matched to a gene: 7. For the CDR3, the DNA is TGTGCCAGCAGCCCCGGGACAGGCTTTTACGAGCAGTACTTC. Its protein product is CASSPGTGFYEQYF.

The gene calls are TRBV19 and TRBJ2-2, with 8 positions matching TRBD1. The CDR3 consists of 17 residues. Germline-derived CDR1 and CDR2 are LNHDA and SQIVND (reference sequence). V shed 3 bases and J 2 bases; nucleotides not matched to a gene: 8. CDR3 in DNA: TGTGCCAGTAGTATTCGGTTGACAGGGGTTAACACCGGGGAGCTGTTTTTT. Translated: CASSIRLTGVNTGELFF.

V is TRBV27 and J is TRBJ2-7, with D possibly matching TRBD1 (6 bases). Germline CDR1 MNHEY, CDR2 SMNVEV (reference sequence). This CDR3 region has 14 residues. The germline V and J ends were trimmed by 5 bases and 3 bases, with 14 bases remaining between them. The CDR3 protein is CASSPQQGYYEQYF. In DNA, the CDR3 is TGTGCCAGCAGTCCCCAACAGGGATACTACGAGCAGTACTTC.

The chain couples TRBV18 to TRBJ2-2; D is unclear. Trimming took 2 bases from V and 1 from J, leaving 5 bases between them. CDR1 is KGHSH, CDR2 LQKENI, per germline. The CDR3 has 14 residues. The CDR3 nucleotides are TGTGCCAGCTCACCAAGACAGAACACCGGGGAGCTGTTTTTT. Amino acids: CASSPRQNTGELFF.

The rearrangement uses TRBV4-2 and TRBJ2-7, with D maybe TRBD2 (5 bases). The CDR3 runs to 15 residues. Trimming shortened V by 4 bases and J by 3 bases, and 16 bases separated the two germline ends. The germline gives CDR1 LGHNA, CDR2 YNFKEQ. The CDR3 reads CASSRDRRSSYEQYF. In DNA, the CDR3 is TGTGCCAGCAGCCGCGACCGGAGGAGTAGCTACGAGCAGTACTTC.

The chain combines TRBV5-4 with TRBJ2-1; D might be TRBD1 (6 bases). The CDR3 covers 13 residues. Looked up from germline, CDR1 is SGHNT and CDR2 is YYREEE (reference sequence). V gave up 4 bases and J gave up 10 bases, with 15 bases separating them. Here the CDR3 DNA reads TGTGCCAGCAGCATACGACAGGACAGCGAGCAGTTCTTC. Residues: CASSIRQDSEQFF.

The chain links TRBV19 to TRBJ2-1; TRBD2 matches at 10 bases. After removal of 6 bases from V and 0 bases from J, the junction contained 5 bases not matched to a gene. This CDR3 has 16 amino acids. CDR1 LNHDA and CDR2 SQIVND come from the germline V gene (reference sequence). Written as DNA, the CDR3 is TGTGCCAGTAGGGGACTAGCGCCTAGCTCCTACAATGAGCAGTTCTTC. Translating it yields CASRGLAPSSYNEQFF. The whole variable domain, remainder taken from reference TRBV19 and TRBJ2-1, is DGGITQSPKYLFRKEGQNVTLSCEQNLNHDAMYWYRQDPGQGLRLIYYSQIVNDFQKGDIAEGYSVSREKKESFPLTVTSAQKNPTAFYLCASRGLAPSSYNEQFFGPGTRLTVL.

The genes are TRBV7-2 and TRBJ2-5, with TRBD1 as a possible D gene (6 bases). The CDR3 length is 15 residues. V gave up 5 bases and J gave up 7 bases, with 20 bases separating them. Germline V gives CDR1 SGHTA, CDR2 FQGNSA. Here the CDR3 DNA reads TGTGCCAGCAGCATGGTGTGGGGGCCCGAAACGACCCAGTACTTC. This gives the protein CASSMVWGPETTQYF.

V and J are TRBV5-4 and TRBJ2-3; TRBD2 matches 11 bases. CDR1 and CDR2 from the germline V gene are SGHNT and YYREEE (reference sequence). Unmatched junction bases numbered 4, after V lost 1 base and J lost 3 bases. The CDR3 is 16 amino acids. The CDR3 DNA sequence: TGTGCCAGCAGCTTGAGGCTAGCGGGGGGTACAGATACGCAGTATTTT. Translating gives CASSLRLAGGTDTQYF.

V and J are TRBV6-5 and TRBJ1-6, with a possible D match to TRBD1 (5 bases). Trimming pared 5 bases from V and 10 bases from J, leaving 18 bases between. CDR3 size: 15 residues. CDR1 and CDR2 from the germline V gene are MNHEY and SVGAGI. This CDR3 is CASSRADPGGSPLHF. The CDR3, as DNA: TGTGCCAGCAGTCGCGCCGATCCGGGGGGGTCACCCCTCCACTTT.

The rearrangement uses TRBV6-5 and TRBJ2-6; maybe TRBD2 (6 bases). Germline assignment: CDR1 MNHEY and CDR2 SVGAGI. The CDR3 has 14 residues. The V end was cut by 2 bases, the J end by 9 bases, with 11 bases between. CDR3 sequence (DNA): TGTGCCAGCAGTTACAGCGGGCAGTACAACGTCCTGACTTTC. Residues: CASSYSGQYNVLTF.

The chain links TRBV7-4 to TRBJ2-5, with a weak D call TRBD2 (5 bases). CDR3 length: 17 amino acids. Germline V gene data show CDR1 as SGHVT and CDR2 as SQSDAQ. V lost 2 bases, J lost 3 bases, and 19 bases lay in between. CDR3 sequence: CASSLPPEGSPKETQYF. The CDR3 nucleotides are TGTGCCAGCAGCTTACCGCCTGAGGGTAGCCCAAAAGAGACCCAGTACTTC.

The chain links TRBV5-1 to TRBJ2-3, with 7 bases lining up with TRBD2. Germline-derived CDR1 and CDR2 are SGHRS and YFSETQ. V gave up 4 bases and J gave up 2 bases; unmatched junction bases: 10. This CDR3 spans 16 amino acids. Written as DNA, the CDR3 is TGCGCCAGCAGCCACCCAGCGGGGACCTTCACAGATACGCAGTATTTT. Residues: CASSHPAGTFTDTQYF.

J is TRBJ1-5 and V is TRBV19; D gene ambiguous. V lost 3 bases, J lost 0 bases, and 12 bases lay in between. CDR3 length equals 16 residues. The germline V gene has CDR1 LNHDA and CDR2 SQIVND (reference sequence). CDR3 DNA sequence: TGTGCCAGTAGTATCTTTGGCGGATCTAGCAATCAGCCCCAGCATTTT. It codes for CASSIFGGSSNQPQHF.

V and J are TRBV7-2 and TRBJ2-1; no firm D call. Germline assignment: CDR1 SGHTA and CDR2 FQGNSA. The length of the CDR3 is 13 residues. Trimming pared 5 bases from V and 4 bases from J, leaving 9 bases between. CDR3 sequence reads: CASSRTAYNEQFF. For the CDR3, the DNA is TGTGCCAGCAGCCGAACTGCTTACAATGAGCAGTTCTTC.